The rows below give T cell receptor beta chains drawn from one sample of a study of human T cells and chemical hapten exposure. TCRdb redid the calling of the RACE reads with MiXCR, one entry per CDR3 protein. The sample yields roughly 200,000 distinct CDR3 sequences, 24% seen once. Sequenced here: whole blood, sampled in connection with sensitization to the hapten diphenylcyclopropenone (DPC). These TCRs come from a woman in her thirties or forties with alopecia areata. Some clones in this sample may be carry-over from other donors' samples. CDR3s leave out the opening cysteine and the closing phenylalanine or tryptophan. The D gene is left open where the match is weak.

D	V	J	CDR3
-	TRBV7-2	TRBJ1-5	ASSPDRGGNQPQH
-	TRBV7-2	TRBJ2-2	ASSPPLGGAPGELF
-	TRBV12-3/TRBV12-4	TRBJ2-2	ASSLGAPVTGELF
-	TRBV4-1	TRBJ2-3	ASSLTSSGTGLLRQY
-	TRBV20-1	TRBJ1-1	SACPRTLCVEAF
-	TRBV29-1	TRBJ2-1	SVGVQIYNEQF
-	TRBV28	TRBJ2-4	ASSFAGQTKNIQY
-	TRBV12-3/TRBV12-4	TRBJ2-3	ASSFPTDTQY
TRBD2	TRBV14	TRBJ2-7	ASSHGGTIRAYEQY
TRBD1	TRBV5-1	TRBJ2-6	ASSLMAGGPGANVLT
TRBD1	TRBV24-1	TRBJ1-5	ATSDSHRGSNQPQH
-	TRBV28	TRBJ2-5	ASSPLGVNQETQY
TRBD2	TRBV6-2/TRBV6-3	TRBJ2-1	ASGTSGRANYNEQF
-	TRBV19	TRBJ1-5	ASSILTGLGQPQH
-	TRBV5-1	TRBJ1-1	ASSSGGPGDTEAF
-	TRBV9	TRBJ2-2	ASSDWTGTGELF
TRBD1	TRBV19	TRBJ2-2	ASSPPGQGNTGELF
-	TRBV7-9	TRBJ1-1	ASSLEPPQGEAF
-	TRBV11-2	TRBJ2-2	ASSPKVGELF
-	TRBV28	TRBJ1-2	ANKNRANYGYT
-	TRBV20-1	TRBJ2-1	SARNPTSGGGSNEQF
-	TRBV4-1	TRBJ1-1	ASRDIEVPSTEAF
-	TRBV5-1	TRBJ1-6	ATRSGRDHSPLH
-	TRBV24-1	TRBJ2-1	ATSDSPSVNEQF
-	TRBV10-3	TRBJ2-1	AISGRDHTYNEQF
TRBD1	TRBV4-3	TRBJ2-7	ASSQGTGSFYEQY
TRBD1	TRBV18	TRBJ2-3	ASSPPGTGRSDTQY
TRBD1	TRBV10-3	TRBJ1-5	AISERDRVIDQPQH
TRBD1	TRBV28	TRBJ2-7	ASSLRDWTGKDYEQY
TRBD2	TRBV29-1	TRBJ2-7	SVESGLAGEPAYEQY
TRBD1	TRBV5-1	TRBJ2-2	ASSAGTANTGELF
-	TRBV7-2	TRBJ2-4	ASSLAQGRNIQY
-	TRBV30	TRBJ2-1	AWSLNYEQF
-	TRBV25-1	TRBJ2-1	ASSELGNSLYNEQF
TRBD2	TRBV20-1	TRBJ2-1	SARDLGLAGEREQF
-	TRBV4-3	TRBJ1-4	ASSQVLTATNEKLF
-	TRBV5-6	TRBJ2-7	ASSPDTSYEQY
TRBD2	TRBV4-1	TRBJ2-7	ASSPEPSGGAIEQY
-	TRBV6-2/TRBV6-3	TRBJ2-5	ASSPGEETQY
-	TRBV12-3/TRBV12-4	TRBJ2-3	ASSSPVGGGVRSRDTQY
TRBD1	TRBV30	TRBJ1-2	AWSTGQGPYGYT
TRBD1	TRBV7-9	TRBJ2-1	ASSSSRDRAWLVDEQF
-	TRBV9	TRBJ1-4	ASSVGAREGEKLF
-	TRBV7-2	TRBJ2-5	ASSLAFTGAVETQY
-	TRBV29-1	TRBJ1-2	SVFDGGYT